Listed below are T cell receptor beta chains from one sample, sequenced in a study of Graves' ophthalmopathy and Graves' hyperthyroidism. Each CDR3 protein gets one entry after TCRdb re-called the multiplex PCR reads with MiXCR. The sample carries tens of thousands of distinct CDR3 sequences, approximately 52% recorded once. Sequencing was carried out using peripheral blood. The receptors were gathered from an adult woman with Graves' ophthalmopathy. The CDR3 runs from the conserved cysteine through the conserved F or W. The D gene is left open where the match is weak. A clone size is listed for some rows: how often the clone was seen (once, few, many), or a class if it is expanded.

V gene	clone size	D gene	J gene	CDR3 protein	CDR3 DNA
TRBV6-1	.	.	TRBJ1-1	CASSEGAETEAFF	TGTGCCAGCAGTGAAGGGGCAGAGACTGAAGCTTTCTTT
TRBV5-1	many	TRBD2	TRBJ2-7	CASSINQAGGFGEQYF	TGCGCCAGCAGCATAAACCAAGCGGGAGGGTTTGGCGAGCAGTACTTC
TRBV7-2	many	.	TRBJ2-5	CASSLKTVYQETQYF	TGTGCCAGCAGCCTCAAGACGGTGTACCAAGAGACCCAGTACTTC
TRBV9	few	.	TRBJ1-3	CASSVAPQGDTIYF	TGTGCCAGCAGCGTAGCTCCCCAGGGCGACACCATATATTTT
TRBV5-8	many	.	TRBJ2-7	CASSLGGYSYEQYF	TGTGCCAGCAGCTTAGGAGGGTACTCCTACGAGCAGTACTTC
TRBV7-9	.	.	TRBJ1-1	CASSFAGDTEAFF	TGTGCCAGCAGCTTTGCGGGGGACACTGAAGCTTTCTTT
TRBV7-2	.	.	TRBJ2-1	CASSLASGPGDEQFF	TGTGCCAGCAGCTTAGCCAGCGGGCCGGGGGATGAGCAGTTCTTC
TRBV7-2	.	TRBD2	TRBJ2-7	CASSPTGTSGSYEQYF	TGTGCCAGCAGCCCAACCGGGACTAGCGGATCCTACGAGCAGTACTTC
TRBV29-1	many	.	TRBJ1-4	CSALQGRSEKLFF	TGCAGTGCCCTACAGGGCCGGAGTGAAAAACTGTTTTTT
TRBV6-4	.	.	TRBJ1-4	CASSGSDNTEKLFF	TGTGCCAGCAGTGGCTCGGACAACACTGAAAAACTGTTTTTT